This T cell receptor beta chain was retrieved from a study of T cells in Graves' hyperthyroidism and ophthalmopathy. Study in general: Peripheral blood collection took place at initial diagnosis, before any treatment.

When ophthalmopathy did not progress within 18 months, Graves' hyperthyroidism was considered stable. PBMCs were sourced from roughly 10 ml fresh peripheral blood. Germline CDR1 reads SEHNR; CDR2 reads FQNEAQ (reference sequence). Trimming removed 4 bases from V and 2 bases from J; junction bases left unmatched: 7. CDR3 length: 17 amino acids. TCR beta CDR3 regions were amplified from RNA transcripts. First-round RT-PCR targeting the TCR CDR3 was performed with the HTBI primer set. TCRdb ran MiXCR on the multiplex PCR reads and lists one entry per CDR3 protein. The sample holds 800,000 or so distinct CDR3 sequences, roughly 40% seen once.

This sequence joins TRBV7-9 and TRBJ2-7; 14 nucleotides align to TRBD2. Sequencing used blood. This receptor was identified in a man between 18 and 35 years old with Graves' hyperthyroidism. The CDR3 DNA reads as TGTGCCAGCAGCTGGCCGGGACTAGCGGGAGAGACCTACGAGCAGTACTTC. Translation gives CASSWPGLAGETYEQYF.